Reported below is one TCR beta chain. The antigen remains undetermined. As for time point: sample taken at primary tumor resection. Whole RNA was taken from tumor, nontumor lung or frozen PBMC; it was then sequenced unsorted. The cohort: some 73 early-stage, untreated non-small cell lung cancer patients. The entry originates in a study of spatial heterogeneity in lung cancer. Study-wide results and caveats: The study found ubiquitous expanded tumor TCRs in blood more at resection than follow-up.

From the 5' RACE reads, TCRdb called clonotypes with MiXCR, one entry per CDR3 protein. The sample comprises tens of thousands of distinct CDR3 sequences, approximately 10% of which are singletons, and 42% rests with the top ten. The CDR3 has 14 residues. Germline CDR1 and CDR2: SNHLY and FYNNEI. V lost 7 bases to trimming and J lost 4 bases; unmatched junction nucleotides: 9. This chain links TRBV2 with TRBJ1-1; 7 bases align to TRBD1. This clonotype originated in a female donor with early-stage non-small cell lung cancer. The sample consisted of PBMCs, taken at surgery. CDR3 sequence: CASTPNRGGTEAFF. CDR3 nucleotide sequence: TGTGCCAGCACCCCGAACAGGGGTGGCACTGAAGCTTTCTTT. Looking up the rest from reference TRBV2 and TRBJ1-1 gives the full variable domain: EPEVTQTPSHQVTQMGQEVILRCVPISNHLYFYWYRQILGQKVEFLVSFYNNEISEKSEIFDDQFSVERPDGSNFTLKIRSTKLEDSAMYFCASTPNRGGTEAFFGQGTRLTVV.